The 2 T cell receptor beta chains given below trace back to one sample, sequenced in a study of blood T cells in healthy people across ages. Using a J-beta primer mix together with a sample-barcoded 5' primer, a second PCR was run for roughly 6 to 12 cycles. From the 5' RACE reads, TCRdb called clonotypes with MiXCR, one entry per CDR3 protein. The sample has 750,000 to 1,000,000 distinct CDR3 sequences, around 29% seen once. The sample was also linked to a second study, of T cells of mothers and their children.

Input material: blood. The receptor source for this set is a middle-aged woman in good health.

The chain carries TRBV12-3 or TRBV12-4 and TRBJ1-2; D gene uncertain. The CDR3 contains 11 residues. V gave up 5 bases and J gave up 7 bases, with 8 bases separating them. The CDR3 DNA follows: TGTGCCAGCAGTCCCGGTTCTGGCTACACCTTC. Protein product: CASSPGSGYTF.

V and J are TRBV20-1 and TRBJ2-5; 7 bases line up with TRBD1. The trim removed 1 base at V and 2 bases at J, leaving 13 bases unmatched. CDR3 size: 17 residues. Germline lookup yields CDR1 DFQATT and CDR2 SNEGSKA (reference sequence). The CDR3 DNA sequence: TGCAGTGCTAGAGGGGCGGCCGGGACAGAGAAACAAGAGACCCAGTACTTC. Protein product: CSARGAAGTEKQETQYF.